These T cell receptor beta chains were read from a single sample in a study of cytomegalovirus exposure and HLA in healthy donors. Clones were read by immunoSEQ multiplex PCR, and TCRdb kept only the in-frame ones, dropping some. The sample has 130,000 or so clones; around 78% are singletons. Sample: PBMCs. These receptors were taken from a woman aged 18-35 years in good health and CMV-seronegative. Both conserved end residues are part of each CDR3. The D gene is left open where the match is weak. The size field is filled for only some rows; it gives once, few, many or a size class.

CDR3: CASSLRRDYGYTF; DNA: TGTGCCAGCTCACTAAGGAGGGACTATGGCTACACCTTC; V: TRBV18; size: -; J: TRBJ1-2; D: -
CDR3: CASSFQRNTIYF; DNA: TGTGCCAGCAGCTTTCAGAGAAACACCATATATTTT; V: TRBV7-2; size: -; J: TRBJ1-3; D: -
CDR3: CASNTPGLSSNEQFF; DNA: TGTGCCAGCAACACCCCGGGACTGTCTTCCAATGAGCAGTTCTTC; V: TRBV6-1; size: -; J: TRBJ2-1; D: -
CDR3: CASSGNSGTAGTQYF; DNA: TGTGCCAGCAGCGGTAATAGCGGGACCGCGGGCACGCAGTATTTT; V: TRBV7-9; size: -; J: TRBJ2-3; D: TRBD2
CDR3: CASGLGDQPQHF; DNA: TGTGCTAGTGGTTTAGGGGATCAGCCCCAGCATTTT; V: TRBV12-5; size: -; J: TRBJ1-5; D: -
CDR3: CASSLEGQFRDTQYF; DNA: TGCGCCAGCAGCTTGGAGGGACAGTTCAGGGATACGCAGTATTTT; V: TRBV5-1; size: -; J: TRBJ2-3; D: TRBD1
CDR3: CASSFRTENYGYTF; DNA: TGTGCCAGCAGCTTTAGGACAGAAAACTATGGCTACACCTTC; V: TRBV7-2; size: -; J: TRBJ1-2; D: -
CDR3: CASSPTGTSGVETQYF; DNA: TGTGCCAGCAGCCCGACGGGGACTAGCGGAGTGGAGACCCAGTACTTC; V: TRBV7-9; size: -; J: TRBJ2-5; D: TRBD2
CDR3: CASSLGFTGGAGNTEAFF; DNA: TGTGCCAGCAGCTTAGGGTTCACAGGGGGCGCTGGGAACACTGAAGCTTTCTTT; V: TRBV7-9; size: -; J: TRBJ1-1; D: TRBD1
CDR3: CASTWTSGNTGELFF; DNA: TGTGCCAGCACCTGGACTAGCGGGAACACCGGGGAGCTGTTTTTT; V: TRBV5-4; size: -; J: TRBJ2-2; D: TRBD2
CDR3: CASSPDSLQNQPQHF; DNA: TGTGCCAGCTCGCCGGACAGCCTTCAAAATCAGCCCCAGCATTTT; V: TRBV18; size: -; J: TRBJ1-5; D: -
CDR3: CASSQDAGLDTQYF; DNA: TGCGCCAGCAGCCAAGACGCAGGGTTGGATACGCAGTATTTT; V: TRBV4-1; size: -; J: TRBJ2-3; D: -
CDR3: CASSEARERIFEAFF; DNA: TGTGCCAGCAGTGAAGCGCGGGAAAGGATTTTTGAAGCTTTCTTT; V: TRBV2; size: -; J: TRBJ1-1; D: -
CDR3: CASSHQGADTEAFF; DNA: TGCGCCAGCAGCCATCAGGGGGCGGACACTGAAGCTTTCTTT; V: TRBV4-1; size: -; J: TRBJ1-1; D: TRBD1
CDR3: CASSDIAGARSFF; DNA: TGTGCCAGCAGTGATATAGCAGGGGCCCGGTCTTTCTTT; V: TRBV6-1; size: -; J: TRBJ1-1; D: -
CDR3: CASSLTSGRVYEQFF; DNA: TGTGCCAGTAGTCTCACTAGCGGGAGGGTCTATGAGCAGTTCTTC; V: TRBV19; size: -; J: TRBJ2-1; D: TRBD2
CDR3: CASSPGGDRYGYTF; DNA: TGTGCCAGCAGCCCAGGCGGGGATCGGTATGGCTACACCTTC; V: TRBV13; size: -; J: TRBJ1-2; D: -
CDR3: CASSYPSGSLVNTQYF; DNA: TGTGCCAGCAGCTATCCTAGCGGGAGCTTGGTGAATACGCAGTATTTT; V: TRBV11-2; size: -; J: TRBJ2-3; D: TRBD2
CDR3: CASSLSLGVRADTQYF; DNA: TGTGCCAGCAGTTTATCTCTCGGGGTAAGGGCAGATACGCAGTATTTT; V: TRBV27; size: -; J: TRBJ2-3; D: -
CDR3: CASSESTSGAYEQYF; DNA: TGCGCCAGCAGTGAGAGTACTAGCGGGGCCTACGAGCAGTACTTC; V: TRBV10-1; size: -; J: TRBJ2-7; D: TRBD2
CDR3: CASSRRDSNTEAFF; DNA: TGTGCCAGTAGTAGGCGAGACAGTAACACTGAAGCTTTCTTT; V: TRBV19; size: -; J: TRBJ1-1; D: -
CDR3: CAWSPSRVYGYTF; DNA: TGTGCCTGGAGCCCCTCGAGGGTCTATGGCTACACCTTC; V: TRBV30; size: -; J: TRBJ1-2; D: -
CDR3: CAWRRRARQETQYF; DNA: TGTGCCTGGAGACGCAGGGCGAGGCAAGAGACCCAGTACTTC; V: TRBV30; size: -; J: TRBJ2-5; D: -
CDR3: CASSVTAYEQYF; DNA: TGTGCCAGCAGTGTCACAGCCTACGAGCAGTACTTC; V: TRBV5-4; size: -; J: TRBJ2-7; D: -
CDR3: CASSSVSNQPQHF; DNA: TGTGCCAGCAGTTCGGTCAGCAATCAGCCCCAGCATTTT; V: TRBV6-1; size: few; J: TRBJ1-5; D: -
CDR3: CASSVAGGQGDTQYF; DNA: TGTGCCAGCAGCGTAGCGGGAGGGCAGGGAGATACGCAGTATTTT; V: TRBV6-1; size: few; J: TRBJ2-3; D: TRBD2
CDR3: CASGLDRVPPYEQYF; DNA: TGTGCTAGTGGTTTGGACAGGGTTCCCCCCTACGAGCAGTACTTC; V: TRBV12-5; size: -; J: TRBJ2-7; D: -
CDR3: CASSLQGLQETQYF; DNA: TGCGCCAGCAGCTTACAGGGGCTACAAGAGACCCAGTACTTC; V: TRBV5-1; size: -; J: TRBJ2-5; D: TRBD1
CDR3: CASSIAQGGRGYTF; DNA: TGTGCCAGTAGTATAGCCCAGGGAGGACGTGGCTACACCTTC; V: TRBV19; size: -; J: TRBJ1-2; D: -
CDR3: CSVIDRRRNSYEQYF; DNA: TGCAGCGTAATCGACAGACGACGCAATTCCTACGAGCAGTACTTC; V: TRBV29-1; size: -; J: TRBJ2-7; D: -
CDR3: CASSEEVSNEKLFF; DNA: TGTGCCAGCAGTGAGGAGGTATCTAATGAAAAACTGTTTTTT; V: TRBV6-1; size: few; J: TRBJ1-4; D: -
CDR3: CASGQGGLGEQYF; DNA: TGTGCCAGCGGGCAGGGAGGCCTTGGCGAGCAGTACTTC; V: TRBV6-5; size: -; J: TRBJ2-7; D: -
CDR3: CASSQDNLLNTGELFF; DNA: TGTGCCAGCAGCCAAGATAACTTATTAAACACCGGGGAGCTGTTTTTT; V: TRBV4-2; size: once; J: TRBJ2-2; D: -
CDR3: CASSLTGPYEQYF; DNA: TGCGCCAGCAGCTTGACAGGACCCTACGAGCAGTACTTC; V: TRBV5-1; size: -; J: TRBJ2-7; D: -
CDR3: CASSAGLGGNQPQHF; DNA: TGTGCCAGCAGCGCGGGACTGGGCGGCAATCAGCCCCAGCATTTT; V: TRBV7-9; size: -; J: TRBJ1-5; D: -
CDR3: CASSPGLNTDTQYF; DNA: TGTGCCAGCAGTCCCGGACTAAACACAGATACGCAGTATTTT; V: TRBV6-5; size: -; J: TRBJ2-3; D: -
CDR3: CASSLEGLAGSDEQFF; DNA: TGCGCCAGCAGCCTCGAAGGACTAGCGGGAAGCGATGAGCAGTTCTTC; V: TRBV4-1; size: -; J: TRBJ2-1; D: TRBD2
CDR3: CASSEGLVFAGELFF; DNA: TGTGCCAGCAGTGAAGGTCTAGTTTTCGCCGGGGAGCTGTTTTTT; V: TRBV2; size: -; J: TRBJ2-2; D: -
CDR3: CASSSPTGTAQYF; DNA: TGCGCCAGCAGCTCCCCAACTGGGACAGCTCAGTACTTC; V: TRBV5-1; size: -; J: TRBJ2-7; D: TRBD1
CDR3: CASSVAPFGQDNYGYTF; DNA: TGTGCCAGCAGCGTCGCTCCATTTGGACAGGATAACTATGGCTACACCTTC; V: TRBV5-5; size: -; J: TRBJ1-2; D: TRBD1
CDR3: CAWSGWGKDEQFF; DNA: TGTGCCTGGAGTGGGTGGGGCAAAGATGAGCAGTTCTTC; V: TRBV30; size: few; J: TRBJ2-1; D: -
CDR3: CASSATLNEKLFF; DNA: TGTGCCAGCAGCGCCACACTAAATGAAAAACTGTTTTTT; V: TRBV7-9; size: -; J: TRBJ1-4; D: -
CDR3: CASSYGTEYGYTF; DNA: TGTGCCAGCAGCTACGGGACTGAGTATGGCTACACCTTC; V: TRBV5-6; size: -; J: TRBJ1-2; D: -
CDR3: CASSINRNTEAFF; DNA: TGCGCCAGCAGTATTAACAGAAACACTGAAGCTTTCTTT; V: TRBV10-2; size: few; J: TRBJ1-1; D: -